This TCR beta chain was sequenced in a study of blood T cell repertoires in COVID-19. Study in general: Nucleic acid was either cDNA or gDNA, and it came from T cells, B-cell-depleted T cells, or PBMCs.

Germline V gives CDR1 GTSNPN, CDR2 SVGIG (reference sequence). With 3 bases removed from V and 0 bases from J, the gap between germline ends came to 7 bases. The CDR3 is 13 residues long. As handled by the study authors: The assay estimated nucleated cells by amplifying reference gene primers. This table comes from immunoSEQ multiplex PCR, and its TCRdb copy is limited to in-frame clones, with some not included. The V and J calls and clone size are taken from that table; D and trimming were inferred from the DNA. Altogether roughly 100,000 clones are present, 87% being singletons, with the ten largest covering approximately 5.6%.

Sequencing was performed on peripheral blood. The chain links TRBV30 to TRBJ2-3, with D tentatively TRBD2 (6 bases). The clonotype was recovered from a woman between 50 and 59 years old with COVID-19, enrolled during active disease. The CDR3 sequence is CAWRGTSTDTQYF. The CDR3 DNA is TGTGCCTGGAGAGGGACTAGCACAGATACGCAGTATTTT.